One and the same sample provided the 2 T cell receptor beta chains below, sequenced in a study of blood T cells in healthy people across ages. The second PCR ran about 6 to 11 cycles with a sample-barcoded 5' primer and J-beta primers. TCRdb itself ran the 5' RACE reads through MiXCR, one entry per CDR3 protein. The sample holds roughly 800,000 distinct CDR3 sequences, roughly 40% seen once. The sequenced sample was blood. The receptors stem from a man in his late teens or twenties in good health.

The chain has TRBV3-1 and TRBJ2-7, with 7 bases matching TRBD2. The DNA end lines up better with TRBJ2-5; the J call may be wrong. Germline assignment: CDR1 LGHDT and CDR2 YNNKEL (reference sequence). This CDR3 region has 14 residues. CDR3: CASSQGLAVKTQYF. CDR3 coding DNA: TGTGCCAGCAGCCAAGGGCTAGCGGTGAAGACCCAGTACTTC.

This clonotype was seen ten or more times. As DNA, the CDR3 is TGTGCCAGCAGCCCCTCCCGGGATATGAACACTGAAGCTTTCTTT. Its protein is CASSPSRDMNTEAFF. The chain joins TRBV7-9 to TRBJ1-1; D remains unclear. CDR1 and CDR2 from the germline V gene are SEHNR and FQNEAQ (reference sequence). The CDR3 contains 15 residues. V was cut by 5 bases and J by 0 bases, with 13 bases left in between. The variable domain in full, with the rest retrieved from reference TRBV7-9 and TRBJ1-1, is DTGVSQNPRHKITKRGQNVTFRCDPISEHNRLYWYRQTLGQGPEFLTYFQNEAQLEKSRLLSDRFSAERPKGSFSTLEIQRTEQGDSAMYLCASSPSRDMNTEAFFGQGTRLTVV.